This T cell receptor beta chain was sequenced for a study of naive and memory T cell subsets. Broader study findings: In CD4 and CD8 cells, diversity dropped from naive through EMRA.

Germline values: CDR1 WSHSY, CDR2 SAAADI. V lost 7 bases and J lost 1; bases outside the gene matches: 8. The CDR3 totals 15 residues. Both TRBC1 and TRBC2 were covered by a beta constant-region primer of two equimolar oligonucleotides. A 12-nucleotide UMI and the SP2 primer were added to the cDNA 3' end by oligonucleotide ligation. TCRdb re-analysed the UMI-ligation and nested PCR reads in MiXCR, keeping a single row per CDR3 protein. The sample lists 89,000 or so distinct CDR3 sequences; over 10% were seen once. This clonotype was seen a few times. What it binds is unknown. The rearrangement joins TRBV10-2 to TRBJ1-1; 8 bases are shared with TRBD1. The TCR was taken from a human donor in good health. Specimen: central memory CD4+ T cells from blood. Here the CDR3 DNA reads TGCGCCAGCACGAGGACCGGGACAGGGAACACTGAAGCTTTCTTT. Translating gives CASTRTGTGNTEAFF.